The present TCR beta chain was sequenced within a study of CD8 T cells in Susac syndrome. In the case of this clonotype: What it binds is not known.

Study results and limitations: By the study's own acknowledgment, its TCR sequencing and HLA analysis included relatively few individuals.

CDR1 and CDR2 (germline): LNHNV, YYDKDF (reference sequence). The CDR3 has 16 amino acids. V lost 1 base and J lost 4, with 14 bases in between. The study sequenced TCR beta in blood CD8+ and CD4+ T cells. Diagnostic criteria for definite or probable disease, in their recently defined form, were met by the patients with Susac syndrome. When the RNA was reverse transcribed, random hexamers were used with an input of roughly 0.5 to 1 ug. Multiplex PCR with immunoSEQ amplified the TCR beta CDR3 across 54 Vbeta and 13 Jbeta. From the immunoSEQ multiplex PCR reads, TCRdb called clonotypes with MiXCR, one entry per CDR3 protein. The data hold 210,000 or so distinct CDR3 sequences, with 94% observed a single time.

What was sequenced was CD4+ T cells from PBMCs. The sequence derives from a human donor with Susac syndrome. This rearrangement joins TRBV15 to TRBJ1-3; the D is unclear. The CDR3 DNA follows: TGTGCCACCAGCAGAGCCGTAAGGGTTAGAGGAAACACCATATATTTT. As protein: CATSRAVRVRGNTIYF.